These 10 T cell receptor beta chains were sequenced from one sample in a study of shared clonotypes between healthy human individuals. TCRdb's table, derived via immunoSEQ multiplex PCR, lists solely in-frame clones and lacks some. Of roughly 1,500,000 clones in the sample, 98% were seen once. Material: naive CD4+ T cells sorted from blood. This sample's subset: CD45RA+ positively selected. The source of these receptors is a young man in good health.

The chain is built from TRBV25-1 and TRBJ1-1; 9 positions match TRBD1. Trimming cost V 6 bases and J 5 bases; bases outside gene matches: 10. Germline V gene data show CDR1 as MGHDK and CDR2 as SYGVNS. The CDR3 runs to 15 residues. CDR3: CASRDFRTGETEAFF. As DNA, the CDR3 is TGTGCCAGCAGGGATTTTCGGACAGGGGAGACTGAAGCTTTCTTT.

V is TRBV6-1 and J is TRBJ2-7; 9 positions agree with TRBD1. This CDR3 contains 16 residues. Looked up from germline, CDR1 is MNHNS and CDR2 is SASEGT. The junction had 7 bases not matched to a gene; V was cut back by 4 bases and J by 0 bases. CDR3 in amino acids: CASSAGDRAYSYEQYF. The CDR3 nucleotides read TGTGCCAGCAGTGCTGGGGACAGGGCCTACTCCTACGAGCAGTACTTC.

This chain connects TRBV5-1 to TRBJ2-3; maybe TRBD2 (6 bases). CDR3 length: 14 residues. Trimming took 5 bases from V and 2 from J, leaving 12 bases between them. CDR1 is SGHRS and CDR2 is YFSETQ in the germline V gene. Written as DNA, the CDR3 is TGCGCCAGCAGAGATAGCGGAATCACAGATACGCAGTATTTT. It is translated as CASRDSGITDTQYF.

The CDR3 DNA sequence: TGTGCCAGCAGTCAGGGACAGGGTTTGGGTGGCTACACCTTC. This encodes CASSQGQGLGGYTF. The chain carries TRBV28 and TRBJ1-2, with 9 positions matching TRBD1. This CDR3 comprises 14 residues. The germline CDR1 and CDR2 sequences are MDHEN and SYDVKM. After removal of 5 bases from V and 7 bases from J, the junction contained 8 bases not matched to a gene.

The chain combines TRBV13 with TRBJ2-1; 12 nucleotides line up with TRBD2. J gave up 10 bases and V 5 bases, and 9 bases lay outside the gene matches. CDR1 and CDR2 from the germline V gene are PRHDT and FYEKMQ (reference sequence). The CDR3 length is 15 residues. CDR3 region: CASSPGLAGIGEQFF. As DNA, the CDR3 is TGTGCCAGCAGCCCTGGACTAGCGGGAATTGGGGAGCAGTTCTTC.

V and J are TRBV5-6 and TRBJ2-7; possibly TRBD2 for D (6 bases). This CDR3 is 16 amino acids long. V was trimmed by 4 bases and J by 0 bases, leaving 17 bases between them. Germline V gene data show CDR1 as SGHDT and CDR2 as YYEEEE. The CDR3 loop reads CASSGGIEGSSYEQYF. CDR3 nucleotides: TGTGCCAGCAGCGGGGGGATTGAGGGGAGCTCCTACGAGCAGTACTTC.

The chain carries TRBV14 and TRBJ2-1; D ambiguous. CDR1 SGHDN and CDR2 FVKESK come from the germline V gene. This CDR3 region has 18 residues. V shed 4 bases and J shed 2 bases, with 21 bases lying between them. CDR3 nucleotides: TGTGCCAGCAGCCCGAGCACCGGTGGTCACCTTACCTACAATGAGCAGTTCTTC. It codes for CASSPSTGGHLTYNEQFF.

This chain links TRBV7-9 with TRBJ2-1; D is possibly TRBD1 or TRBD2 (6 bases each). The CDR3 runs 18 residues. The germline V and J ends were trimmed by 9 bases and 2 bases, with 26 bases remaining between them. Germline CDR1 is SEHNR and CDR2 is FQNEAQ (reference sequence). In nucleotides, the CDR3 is TGTGCCAGGATACCGCCCACTTTGGAGGGGGGCGCCTACAATGAGCAGTTCTTC. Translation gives CARIPPTLEGGAYNEQFF.

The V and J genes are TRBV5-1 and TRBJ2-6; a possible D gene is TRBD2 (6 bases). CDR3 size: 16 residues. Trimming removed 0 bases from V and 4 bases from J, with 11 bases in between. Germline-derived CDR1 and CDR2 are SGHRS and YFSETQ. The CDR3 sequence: CASSLAGGPGANVLTF. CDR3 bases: TGCGCCAGCAGCTTGGCCGGGGGTCCGGGGGCCAACGTCCTGACTTTC.

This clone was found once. The CDR3 DNA sequence: TGTGCCAGTAGTCCCGGAGGGTCCTACGAGCAGTACTTC. Encoded protein: CASSPGGSYEQYF. This rearrangement joins TRBV19 to TRBJ2-7; possibly TRBD2 for D (6 bases). V lost 5 bases and J lost 1, with 9 bases in between. This CDR3 is 13 amino acids long. Per the germline V gene, CDR1 is LNHDA and CDR2 is SQIVND (reference sequence).